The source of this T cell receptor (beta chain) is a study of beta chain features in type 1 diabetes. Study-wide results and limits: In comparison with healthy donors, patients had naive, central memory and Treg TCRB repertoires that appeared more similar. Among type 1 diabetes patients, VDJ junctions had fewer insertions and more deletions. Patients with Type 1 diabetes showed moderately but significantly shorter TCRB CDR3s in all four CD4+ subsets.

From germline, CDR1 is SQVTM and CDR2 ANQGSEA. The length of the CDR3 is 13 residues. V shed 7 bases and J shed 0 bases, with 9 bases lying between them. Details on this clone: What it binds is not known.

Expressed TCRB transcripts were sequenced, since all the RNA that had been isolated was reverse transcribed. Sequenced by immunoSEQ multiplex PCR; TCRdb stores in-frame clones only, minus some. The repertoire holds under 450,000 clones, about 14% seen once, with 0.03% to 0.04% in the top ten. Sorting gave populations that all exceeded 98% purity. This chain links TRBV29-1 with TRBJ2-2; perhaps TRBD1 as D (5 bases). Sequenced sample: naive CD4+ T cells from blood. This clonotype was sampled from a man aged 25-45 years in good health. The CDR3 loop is CSAGHSNTGELFF. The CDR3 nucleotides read TGCAGCGCCGGACACTCGAACACCGGGGAGCTGTTTTTT.